The 14 T cell receptor beta chains below all came from one sample that was sequenced in a study of cytomegalovirus exposure and HLA in healthy donors. Clones were read by immunoSEQ multiplex PCR, and TCRdb kept only the in-frame ones, dropping some. The sample gives 110,000 to 150,000 clones, 80% to 90% of which show up once; about 10% is in the top ten. Sequenced input: PBMCs. These receptors were obtained from a woman aged 18-29 years in good health and CMV-seropositive.

This clone appeared a few times. The genes are TRBV6-5 and TRBJ1-2, with D possibly matching TRBD1 (6 bases). Trimming removed 6 bases at V and 4 bases at J, with 18 bases between. Germline V gene lookup returns CDR1 MNHEY and CDR2 SVGAGI. The CDR3 totals 15 residues. Written as DNA, the CDR3 is TGTGCCAGCAGCCCATTACAGGGAAGTGGCTATGGCTACACCTTC. Protein sequence: CASSPLQGSGYGYTF.

The chain has TRBV9 and TRBJ2-7, with 7 bases matching TRBD1. The length of the CDR3 is 15 residues. Trimming at V came to 4 bases and at J to 3 bases, leaving 10 bases not matched to a gene. Per germline, CDR1 SGDLS and CDR2 YYNGEE. This CDR3 reads CASSLSPQGSYEQYF. The DNA of the CDR3 is TGTGCCAGCAGCTTGTCCCCACAGGGGAGCTACGAGCAGTACTTC.

Concerning this clone itself: Other DNA sequences within the sample encode an identical CDR3. The rearrangement uses TRBV29-1 and TRBJ1-1; TRBD1 matches at 8 bases. The V gene's germline CDR1 is SQVTM and CDR2 ANQGSEA. The CDR3 has 12 residues. Unmatched junction bases numbered 3, after V lost 7 bases and J lost 2 bases. The CDR3 DNA sequence: TGCAGCGCCGGACAGGGAAACACTGAAGCTTTCTTT. Translation: CSAGQGNTEAFF.

The rearrangement joins TRBV28 to TRBJ2-1; D is possibly TRBD1 (5 bases). Trimming left V 3 bases short and J 0 bases short, with 9 bases between. The CDR3 is 15 amino acids. The germline CDR1 and CDR2 sequences are MDHEN and SYDVKM. CDR3 in amino acids: CASSFQGHSYNEQFF. For the CDR3, the DNA is TGTGCCAGCAGTTTTCAGGGCCACTCCTACAATGAGCAGTTCTTC. Drawing the rest from reference TRBV28 and TRBJ2-1, the complete variable domain is DVKVTQSSRYLVKRTGEKVFLECVQDMDHENMFWYRQDPGLGLRLIYFSYDVKMKEKGDIPEGYSVSREKKERFSLILESASTNQTSMYLCASSFQGHSYNEQFFGPGTRLTVL.

V usage is TRBV19 and J usage is TRBJ2-7, with D maybe TRBD1 (7 bases). Trimming pared 5 bases from V and 6 bases from J, leaving 14 bases between. Germline V gives CDR1 LNHDA, CDR2 SQIVND (reference sequence). The CDR3 spans 13 residues. CDR3 bases: TGTGCCAGTAGTGTCGGAGGGGGCAGCGAGCAGTACTTC. It codes for CASSVGGGSEQYF.

This chain joins TRBV18 and TRBJ1-2; D may be TRBD1 (5 bases). The germline V gene has CDR1 KGHSH and CDR2 LQKENI. The germline V and J ends were trimmed by 0 bases and 8 bases, with 10 bases remaining between them. The CDR3 extends over 13 amino acids. In DNA form, the CDR3 reads TGTGCCAGCTCACCACCGGGGCAGGCCGGCTACACCTTC. This sequence encodes CASSPPGQAGYTF.

This clone has a handful of counts. The rearrangement links TRBV5-1 to TRBJ2-1; TRBD1 agrees at 8 bases. CDR1 and CDR2 from the germline V gene are SGHRS and YFSETQ. The CDR3 spans 16 residues. V trimming: 4 bases; J trimming: 0 bases; junction bases outside the gene matches: 6. CDR3 DNA: TGCGCCAGCAGCCGGACAGGGTCATCCTCCTACAATGAGCAGTTCTTC. It encodes CASSRTGSSSYNEQFF.

This clone was seen a handful of times. The chain joins TRBV10-1 to TRBJ2-2; TRBD2 matches 8 bases. V lost 1 base to trimming and J lost 6 bases; unmatched junction nucleotides: 13. This CDR3 comprises 18 residues. The V gene's germline CDR1 is WNHNN and CDR2 SYGVQD (reference sequence). CDR3 region: CASSEFCALRGGSGELFF. CDR3 sequence (DNA): TGCGCCAGCAGTGAGTTCTGTGCGTTACGCGGGGGGTCCGGGGAGCTGTTTTTT.

The chain recombines TRBV5-1 with TRBJ1-6, with a tentative D call TRBD1 (5 bases). V was pared by 3 bases and J by 8 bases, with 15 bases between. The CDR3 spans 15 residues. Per the germline V gene, CDR1 is SGHRS and CDR2 is YFSETQ. The chain's CDR3 is CASSSTGYGDSPLHF. The DNA of the CDR3 is TGCGCCAGCAGCTCCACAGGTTATGGAGATTCACCCCTCCACTTT.

The chain combines TRBV6-1 with TRBJ2-3; a possible D gene is TRBD2 (5 bases). CDR3 size: 13 residues. V was cut by 3 bases and J by 3 bases, with 7 bases left in between. Germline CDR1 reads MNHNS; CDR2 reads SASEGT. CDR3 amino acids: CASSDRETDTQYF. For the CDR3, the DNA is TGTGCCAGCAGTGATCGGGAAACAGATACGCAGTATTTT.

V and J are TRBV9 and TRBJ1-2; the D is unclear. Germline V lookup: CDR1 SGDLS, CDR2 YYNGEE. Deletions cut 0 bases from V and 2 bases from J, with 8 bases between. The CDR3 is 14 amino acids. The CDR3 bases are TGTGCCAGCAGCGTAGATCACACGAACTATGGCTACACCTTC. This codes for CASSVDHTNYGYTF.

The table lists this clone with a few counts. The chain employs TRBV7-6 and TRBJ1-5; D may be TRBD1 (6 bases). Trimming left V 3 bases short and J 4 bases short, with 16 bases between. This CDR3 is 16 amino acids long. Germline loops: CDR1 SGHVS, CDR2 FNYEAQ. CDR3 protein: CASSLSGGLINQPQHF. The CDR3 coding sequence is TGTGCCAGCAGCTTGTCGGGGGGGCTCATTAATCAGCCCCAGCATTTT.

This chain links TRBV11-2 with TRBJ1-3; D not resolved. The germline V and J ends were trimmed by 0 bases and 7 bases, with 7 bases remaining between them. This CDR3 region has 13 residues. From germline, CDR1 is SGHAT and CDR2 FQNNGV. This CDR3 is CASSLEGVNTIYF. The CDR3 DNA reads TGTGCCAGCAGCTTAGAAGGAGTGAACACCATATATTTT.

The gene calls are TRBV19 and TRBJ1-3; 8 nucleotides match TRBD1. Germline V gene sequence: CDR1 LNHDA, CDR2 SQIVND (reference sequence). There are 15 residues in the CDR3. V dropped 5 bases and J dropped 4; count of bases not matched to a gene: 7. The CDR3 DNA follows: TGTGCCAGTAGTGTCGACAGGGGTCTCGGAAACACCATATATTTT. The encoded protein is CASSVDRGLGNTIYF.